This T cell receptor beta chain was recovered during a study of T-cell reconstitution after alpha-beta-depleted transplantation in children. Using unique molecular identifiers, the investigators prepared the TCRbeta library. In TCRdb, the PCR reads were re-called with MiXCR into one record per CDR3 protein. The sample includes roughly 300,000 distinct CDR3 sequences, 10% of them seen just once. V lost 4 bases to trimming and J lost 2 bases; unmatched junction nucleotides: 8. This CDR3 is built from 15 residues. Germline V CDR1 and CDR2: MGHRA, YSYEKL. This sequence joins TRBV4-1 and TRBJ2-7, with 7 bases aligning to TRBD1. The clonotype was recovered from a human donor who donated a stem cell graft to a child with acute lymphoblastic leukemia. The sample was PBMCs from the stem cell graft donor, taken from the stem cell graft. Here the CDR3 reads CASSPRTGSTYEQYF. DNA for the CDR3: TGCGCCAGCAGCCCCAGGACAGGCTCGACCTACGAGCAGTACTTC.